Listed below are T cell receptor beta chains from one sample, sequenced in a study of post-analysis software for immune sequencing data. Via MiXCR, TCRdb re-called the PCR reads, giving one row per CDR3 protein. The profile covers about 800,000 distinct CDR3 sequences, with around 27% appearing a single time and roughly 0.54% taken by the ten largest. Source material: blood. The receptor set was obtained from a girl aged 10 to 17 with multiple sclerosis. The CDR3 runs from the conserved cysteine through the conserved F or W. Fields, in order: V gene, D gene, J gene, clone size, CDR3 protein, CDR3 DNA. A D gene is named only where the DNA matches it firmly. Expanded clones get a size class; other rows say once, few or many, or leave the size out.

TRBV7-2,TRBD1,TRBJ1-1,NA,CASSKWTGILSEAFF,TGTGCCAGCAGCAAGTGGACAGGGATCCTTAGTGAAGCTTTCTTT
TRBV29-1,NA,TRBJ2-3,few,CSSTGSTDTQYF,TGCAGCTCGACCGGGAGCACAGATACGCAGTATTTT
TRBV5-1,NA,TRBJ2-7,NA,CASYPGGGGRSYEQYF,TGCGCCAGCTACCCCGGAGGGGGGGGACGGTCCTACGAGCAGTACTTC
TRBV5-5,TRBD1,TRBJ1-1,few,CASSTGLSNRGLDTEAFF,TGTGCCAGCAGCACCGGCCTGTCGAACAGGGGTCTTGACACTGAAGCTTTCTTT
TRBV12-3/TRBV12-4,NA,TRBJ2-3,NA,CASSTVEDTQYF,TGTGCCAGCAGCACAGTGGAAGATACGCAGTATTTT
TRBV12-3/TRBV12-4,TRBD1,TRBJ2-6,few,CASSIGGQRANVLTF,TGTGCCAGCAGCATTGGGGGACAGAGGGCCAACGTCCTGACTTTC
TRBV6-1,NA,TRBJ2-5,few,CASSEAGARRQETQYF,TGTGCCAGCAGTGAAGCAGGGGCTCGTCGCCAAGAGACCCAGTACTTC
TRBV7-2,NA,TRBJ2-6,NA,CASSLRGAGANVRTF,TGTGCCAGCAGCTTAAGGGGGGCTGGGGCCAACGTCCGGACTTTC
TRBV20-1,TRBD1,TRBJ2-1,few,CSARDGTGGNEQFF,TGCAGTGCTAGAGATGGGACAGGGGGCAATGAGCAGTTCTTC
TRBV5-5,TRBD2,TRBJ2-5,NA,CACSPGLAGGETQYF,TGTGCCTGCAGCCCCGGACTAGCGGGAGGAGAGACCCAGTACTTC
TRBV20-1,TRBD1,TRBJ2-7,few,CSAREVSGGAEQYF,TGCAGTGCTAGAGAGGTGTCAGGGGGCGCCGAGCAGTACTTC
TRBV10-3,TRBD2,TRBJ2-4,few,CAIRDDGTSGKGNIQYF,TGTGCCATCAGAGACGATGGGACTAGCGGAAAGGGAAACATTCAGTACTTC
TRBV11-2,TRBD1,TRBJ2-5,NA,CASRGHRGRRSETQYF,TGTGCCAGCCGGGGACACAGGGGGCGCAGGTCGGAGACCCAGTACTTC
TRBV6-5,NA,TRBJ2-1,NA,CASSPTTLYNEQFF,TGTGCCAGCAGCCCTACAACCCTATACAATGAGCAGTTCTTC
TRBV7-2,TRBD2,TRBJ2-5,NA,CASSPGILAGVYQETQYF,TGTGCCAGCAGCCCAGGCATTTTAGCGGGAGTGTACCAAGAGACCCAGTACTTC
TRBV11-3,TRBD2,TRBJ2-2,once,CASSGRGGSTGELFF,TGTGCCAGCAGCGGTAGGGGAGGGAGCACCGGGGAGCTGTTTTTT
TRBV20-1,NA,TRBJ1-5,few,CSAPDRHSNQPQHF,TGCAGTGCACCGGACCGACATAGCAATCAGCCCCAGCATTTT
TRBV28,NA,TRBJ2-5,few,CASFVGRGETQYF,TGTGCCAGCTTCGTGGGCAGGGGAGAGACCCAGTACTTC
TRBV5-1,TRBD2,TRBJ2-1,NA,CASSWNSGGRPYNEQFF,TGCGCCAGCAGCTGGAATAGCGGGGGACGCCCCTACAATGAGCAGTTCTTC
TRBV7-9,TRBD1,TRBJ1-4,few,CASSFDRGEKLFF,TGTGCCAGCAGCTTTGACAGGGGTGAAAAACTGTTTTTT
TRBV7-9,NA,TRBJ1-1,NA,CASSLKGKTEAFF,TGTGCCAGCAGCTTAAAGGGGAAAACCGAAGCTTTCTTT
TRBV10-2,NA,TRBJ2-6,NA,CATGNSGANVLTF,TGCGCCACAGGGAACTCTGGGGCCAACGTCCTGACTTTC
TRBV18,NA,TRBJ2-7,NA,CASSPSSPGEQYF,TGTGCCAGCTCACCGTCTAGCCCCGGCGAGCAGTACTTC
TRBV6-2/TRBV6-3,NA,TRBJ2-7,NA,CASNPRRGLVHEQYF,TGTGCCAGCAATCCCAGGAGGGGGCTAGTCCACGAGCAGTACTTC
TRBV6-6,NA,TRBJ2-3,NA,CASRDFTSTDTQYF,TGTGCCAGCCGGGACTTTACTAGCACAGATACGCAGTATTTT
TRBV7-9,TRBD2,TRBJ2-3,NA,CASSSRRVAGRTDTQYF,TGTGCCAGCAGCTCCCGGAGGGTAGCGGGACGCACAGATACGCAGTATTTT
TRBV6-5,NA,TRBJ1-1,few,CASSQLLESEAFF,TGTGCCAGCAGTCAACTACTGGAGAGTGAAGCTTTCTTT
TRBV4-1,TRBD1,TRBJ2-5,NA,CASSQGEGTGGRSETQYF,TGCGCCAGCAGCCAAGGGGAGGGGACAGGGGGTCGCTCGGAGACCCAGTACTTC
TRBV27,NA,TRBJ2-7,NA,CASSFGADYEQYF,TGTGCCAGCAGTTTCGGGGCGGACTACGAGCAGTACTTC
TRBV20-1,NA,TRBJ2-3,few,CSARHRVPDTQYF,TGCAGTGCTAGACACAGGGTCCCAGATACGCAGTATTTT
TRBV10-3,TRBD2,TRBJ2-7,once,CAISETLGRGGRYEQYF,TGTGCCATCAGTGAGACCCTCGGTCGGGGGGGAAGGTACGAGCAGTACTTC
TRBV7-2,NA,TRBJ1-2,few,CASSPPWGRNYGYTF,TGTGCCAGCAGCCCCCCTTGGGGGCGCAACTATGGCTACACCTTC
TRBV20-1,NA,TRBJ2-5,NA,CSASHDRRETQYF,TGCAGTGCTAGCCACGACCGCCGAGAGACCCAGTACTTC
TRBV6-4,NA,TRBJ2-3,few,CASSMPGTQYF,TGTGCCAGCAGCATGCCAGGGACGCAGTATTTT
TRBV4-3,NA,TRBJ2-7,NA,CASSQNAGYEQYF,TGCGCCAGCAGCCAGAACGCAGGCTACGAGCAGTACTTC
TRBV20-1,TRBD2,TRBJ2-1,NA,CSALPGTSGYDEQFF,TGCAGTGCGCTACCCGGGACTAGCGGGTACGATGAGCAGTTCTTC
TRBV5-1,TRBD2,TRBJ2-1,NA,CASSLVGLAGGNEQFF,TGCGCCAGCAGCTTGGTAGGACTAGCGGGAGGGAATGAGCAGTTCTTC
TRBV10-3,TRBD2,TRBJ2-1,few,CAISETSGSGDEQFF,TGTGCCATCAGTGAGACTAGCGGGAGTGGGGATGAGCAGTTCTTC
TRBV5-1,NA,TRBJ1-3,NA,CASSLEGNSGNTIYF,TGCGCCAGCAGCTTGGAGGGGAACTCTGGAAACACCATATATTTT
TRBV11-2,TRBD1,TRBJ2-7,NA,CASSFRGTGFSYEQYF,TGTGCCAGCAGCTTCCGAGGGACAGGCTTTTCCTACGAGCAGTACTTC
TRBV28,TRBD2,TRBJ2-7,few,CASSHPRGGTSGTYEQYF,TGTGCCAGCAGTCACCCCAGGGGCGGGACTAGCGGGACCTACGAGCAGTACTTC
TRBV10-3,NA,TRBJ2-1,NA,CAISEFGETASSYNEQFF,TGTGCCATCAGTGAGTTCGGTGAGACCGCGAGCTCCTACAATGAGCAGTTCTTC
TRBV10-3,NA,TRBJ1-5,few,CAISERQAPDQPQHF,TGTGCCATCAGTGAGAGGCAGGCCCCTGATCAGCCCCAGCATTTT
TRBV20-1,TRBD2,TRBJ2-5,NA,CSALTSGEQETQYF,TGCAGTGCTCTGACTAGCGGGGAACAAGAGACCCAGTACTTC
TRBV6-1,TRBD2,TRBJ2-1,NA,CASSELADSYNEQFF,TGTGCCAGCAGTGAACTAGCGGACTCCTACAATGAGCAGTTCTTC
TRBV28,NA,TRBJ1-2,NA,CASSSIYYGYTF,TGTGCCAGCAGTAGTATCTACTATGGCTACACCTTC
TRBV5-4,NA,TRBJ1-6,few,CASSFGIYNSPLHF,TGTGCCAGCAGCTTCGGTATTTATAATTCACCCCTCCACTTT
TRBV13,NA,TRBJ2-3,few,CASSLFGSADTQYF,TGTGCCAGCAGCTTATTTGGGTCGGCAGATACGCAGTATTTT
TRBV5-1,TRBD2,TRBJ2-1,many,CASSPVGLASYNEQFF,TGCGCCAGCAGCCCGGTTGGACTAGCGAGCTACAATGAGCAGTTCTTC
TRBV29-1,NA,TRBJ2-3,many,CSVVGTDTQYF,TGCAGCGTTGTAGGGACAGATACGCAGTATTTT
TRBV7-2,NA,TRBJ1-3,NA,CASSERRGQGNTIYF,TGTGCCAGCAGCGAAAGACGGGGGCAGGGAAACACCATATATTTT
TRBV11-2,TRBD2,TRBJ2-3,NA,CASSWGSGSTDTQYF,TGTGCCAGCAGTTGGGGTAGCGGGAGCACAGATACGCAGTATTTT
TRBV27,NA,TRBJ2-3,few,CASSFGSASVNTQYF,TGTGCCAGCAGTTTTGGTTCCGCTAGCGTTAATACGCAGTATTTT
TRBV10-1,NA,TRBJ2-1,few,CASSKSPGRPIDEQFF,TGCGCCAGCAGCAAAAGCCCGGGACGACCTATAGATGAGCAGTTCTTC